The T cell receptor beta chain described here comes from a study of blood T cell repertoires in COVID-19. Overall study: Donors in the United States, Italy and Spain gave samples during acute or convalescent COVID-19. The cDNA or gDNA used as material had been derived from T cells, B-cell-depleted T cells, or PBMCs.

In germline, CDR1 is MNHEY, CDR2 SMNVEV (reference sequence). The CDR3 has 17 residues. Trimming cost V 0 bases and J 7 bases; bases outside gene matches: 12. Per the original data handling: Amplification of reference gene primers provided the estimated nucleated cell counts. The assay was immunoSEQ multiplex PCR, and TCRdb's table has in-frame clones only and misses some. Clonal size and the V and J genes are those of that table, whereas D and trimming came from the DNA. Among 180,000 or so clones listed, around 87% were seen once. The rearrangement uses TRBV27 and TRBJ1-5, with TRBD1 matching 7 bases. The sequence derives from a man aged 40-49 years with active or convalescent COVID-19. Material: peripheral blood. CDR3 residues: CASSLSLRQGASQPQHF. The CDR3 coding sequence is TGTGCCAGCAGTTTATCGTTGAGACAGGGAGCGAGCCAGCCCCAGCATTTT.